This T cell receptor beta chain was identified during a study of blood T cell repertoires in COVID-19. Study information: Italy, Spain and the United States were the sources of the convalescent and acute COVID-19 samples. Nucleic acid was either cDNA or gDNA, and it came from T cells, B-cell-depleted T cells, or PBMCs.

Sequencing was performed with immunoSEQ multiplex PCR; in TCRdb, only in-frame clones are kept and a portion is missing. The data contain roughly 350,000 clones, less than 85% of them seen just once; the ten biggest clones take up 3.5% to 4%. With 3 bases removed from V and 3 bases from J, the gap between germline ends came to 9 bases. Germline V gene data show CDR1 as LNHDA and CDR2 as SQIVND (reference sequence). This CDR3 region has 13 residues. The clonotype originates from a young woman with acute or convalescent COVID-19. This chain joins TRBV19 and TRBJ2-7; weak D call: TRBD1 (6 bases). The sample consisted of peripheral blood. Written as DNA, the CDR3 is TGTGCCAGTAGTATGGGACAAGTCTACGAGCAGTACTTC. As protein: CASSMGQVYEQYF.